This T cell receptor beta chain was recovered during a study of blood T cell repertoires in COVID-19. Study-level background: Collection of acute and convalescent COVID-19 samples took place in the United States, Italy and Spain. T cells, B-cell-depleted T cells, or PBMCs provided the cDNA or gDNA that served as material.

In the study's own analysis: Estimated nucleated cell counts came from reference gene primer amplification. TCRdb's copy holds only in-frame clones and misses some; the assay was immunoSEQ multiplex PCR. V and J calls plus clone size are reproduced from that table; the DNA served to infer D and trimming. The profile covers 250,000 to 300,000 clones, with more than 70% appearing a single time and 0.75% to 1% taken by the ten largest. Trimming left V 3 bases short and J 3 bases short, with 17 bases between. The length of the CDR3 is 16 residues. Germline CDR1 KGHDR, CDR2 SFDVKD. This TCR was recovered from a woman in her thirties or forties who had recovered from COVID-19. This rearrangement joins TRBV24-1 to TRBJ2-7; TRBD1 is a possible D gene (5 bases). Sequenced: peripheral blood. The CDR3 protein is CATSDPYSGAGYEQYF. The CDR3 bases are TGTGCCACCAGTGATCCATACAGTGGGGCCGGCTACGAGCAGTACTTC.